This TCR beta chain was profiled in a study of T cell repertoires in cytomegalovirus infection. About the research overall: Recently described HLA-C-restricted plus well-studied HLA-B-restricted CMV epitopes were used. TCR beta signatures that were public indicated CMV infection and matching HLA type.

One entry per CDR3 protein, called by TCRdb with MiXCR from the reads. The data hold about 830,000 distinct CDR3 sequences, with about 31% observed a single time. Regarding the study as a whole: Clonotypes of TCR beta that were HLA-C-restricted and CMV-specific dominated the ex vivo response.

The CDR3 loop spans 14 amino acids. V shed 5 bases and J 7 bases; nucleotides not matched to a gene: 9. CDR1 and CDR2 from the germline V gene are SEHNR and FQNEAQ (reference sequence). Comments on this clonotype: Its antigen is unidentified.

The V gene is TRBV7-9, the J gene TRBJ2-7; the match to TRBD1 covers 9 bases. The starting material was cultured CD8+ T cells from PBMCs, obtained from culture after CMV antigen stimulation. The clonotype originates from a human donor in good health (CMV status not recorded). Some clones in this sample may be carry-over from other donors' samples. The DNA of the CDR3 is TGTGCCAGCAGCCACCGGGACAGGGTGTGGGAGCAGTACTTC. Its protein is CASSHRDRVWEQYF.